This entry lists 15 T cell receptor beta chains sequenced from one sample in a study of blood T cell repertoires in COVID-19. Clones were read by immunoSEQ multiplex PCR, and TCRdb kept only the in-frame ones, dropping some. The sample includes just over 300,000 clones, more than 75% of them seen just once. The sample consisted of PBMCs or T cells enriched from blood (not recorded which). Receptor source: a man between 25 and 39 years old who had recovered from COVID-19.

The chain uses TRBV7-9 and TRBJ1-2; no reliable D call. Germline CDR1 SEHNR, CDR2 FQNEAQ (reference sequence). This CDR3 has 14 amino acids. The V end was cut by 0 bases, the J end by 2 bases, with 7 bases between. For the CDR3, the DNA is TGTGCCAGCAGCTTAGCCCCGCAGAACTATGGCTACACCTTC. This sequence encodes CASSLAPQNYGYTF.

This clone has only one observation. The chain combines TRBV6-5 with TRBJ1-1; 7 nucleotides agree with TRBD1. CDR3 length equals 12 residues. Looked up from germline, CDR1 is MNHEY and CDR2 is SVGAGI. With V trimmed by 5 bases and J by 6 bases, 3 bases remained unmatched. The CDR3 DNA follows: TGTGCCAGCAGTACAGGGGATGCTGAAGCTTTCTTT. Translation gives CASSTGDAEAFF.

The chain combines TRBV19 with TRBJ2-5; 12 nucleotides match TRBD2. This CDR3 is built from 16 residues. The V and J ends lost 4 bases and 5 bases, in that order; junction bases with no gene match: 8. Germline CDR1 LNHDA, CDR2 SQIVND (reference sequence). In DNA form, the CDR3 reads TGTGCCAGTAGTACTAGCGGGAGGGCCTCCTCGGAGACCCAGTACTTC. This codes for CASSTSGRASSETQYF.

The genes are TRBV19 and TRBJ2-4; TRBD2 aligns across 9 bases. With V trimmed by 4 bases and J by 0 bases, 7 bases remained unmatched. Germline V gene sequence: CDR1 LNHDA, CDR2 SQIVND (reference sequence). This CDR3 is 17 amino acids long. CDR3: CASSTAIAGVAKNIQYF. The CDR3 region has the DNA TGTGCCAGTAGTACCGCCATAGCGGGGGTAGCCAAAAACATTCAGTACTTC.

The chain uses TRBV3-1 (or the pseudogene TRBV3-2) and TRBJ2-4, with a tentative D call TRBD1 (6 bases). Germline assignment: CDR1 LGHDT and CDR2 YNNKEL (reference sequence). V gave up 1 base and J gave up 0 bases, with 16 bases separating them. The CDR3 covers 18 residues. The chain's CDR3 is CASSQGPGTKLAKNIQYF. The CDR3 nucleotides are TGTGCCAGCAGCCAAGGGCCCGGGACAAAGCTAGCCAAAAACATTCAGTACTTC.

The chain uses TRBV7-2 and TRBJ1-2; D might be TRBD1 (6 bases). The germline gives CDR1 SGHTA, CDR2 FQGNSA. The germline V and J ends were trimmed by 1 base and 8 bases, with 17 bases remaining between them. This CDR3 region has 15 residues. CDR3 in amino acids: CASSLDKRSGGGYTF. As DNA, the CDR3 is TGTGCCAGCAGCTTAGACAAGCGGAGTGGGGGCGGCTACACCTTC.

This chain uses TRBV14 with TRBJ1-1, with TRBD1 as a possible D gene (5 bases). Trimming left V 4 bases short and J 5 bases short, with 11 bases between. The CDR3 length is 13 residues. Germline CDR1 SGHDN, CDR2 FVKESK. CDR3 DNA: TGTGCCAGCAGCCTCGTCGGGGGGACTGAAGCTTTCTTT. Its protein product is CASSLVGGTEAFF. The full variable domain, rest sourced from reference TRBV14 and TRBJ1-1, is EAGVTQFPSHSVIEKGQTVTLRCDPISGHDNLYWYRRVMGKEIKFLLHFVKESKQDESGMPNNRFLAERTGGTYSTLKVQPAELEDSGVYFCASSLVGGTEAFFGQGTRLTVV.

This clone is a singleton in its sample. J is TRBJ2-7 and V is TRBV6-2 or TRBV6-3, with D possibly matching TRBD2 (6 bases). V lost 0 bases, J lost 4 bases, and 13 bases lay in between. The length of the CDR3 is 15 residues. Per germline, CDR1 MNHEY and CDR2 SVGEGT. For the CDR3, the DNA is TGTGCCAGCAGTTACTCGTGGTCAGGGAGGTACGAGCAGTACTTC. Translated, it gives CASSYSWSGRYEQYF.

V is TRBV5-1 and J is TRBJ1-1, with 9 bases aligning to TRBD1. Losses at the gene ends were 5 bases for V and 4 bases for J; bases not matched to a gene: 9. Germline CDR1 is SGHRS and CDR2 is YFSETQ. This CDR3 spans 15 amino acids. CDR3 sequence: CASRHWTGEGTEAFF. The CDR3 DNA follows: TGCGCCAGCAGACATTGGACAGGGGAAGGCACTGAAGCTTTCTTT.

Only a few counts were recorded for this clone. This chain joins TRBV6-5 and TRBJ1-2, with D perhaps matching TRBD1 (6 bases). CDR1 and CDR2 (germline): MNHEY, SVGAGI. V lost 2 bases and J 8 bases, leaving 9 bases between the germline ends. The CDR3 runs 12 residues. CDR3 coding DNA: TGTGCCAGCAGTTACGGTCAGGGGGGCTACACCTTC. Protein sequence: CASSYGQGGYTF.

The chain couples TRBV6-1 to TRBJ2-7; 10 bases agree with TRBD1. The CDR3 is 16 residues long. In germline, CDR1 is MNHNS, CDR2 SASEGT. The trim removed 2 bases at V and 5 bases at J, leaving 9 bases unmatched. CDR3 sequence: CASSEYLTGTGDEQYF. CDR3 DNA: TGTGCCAGCAGTGAATACCTCACCGGGACAGGGGACGAGCAGTACTTC.

CDR3 amino acids: CASSMGLAGGNTGELFF. For the CDR3, the DNA is TGTGCCAGTAGTATGGGACTAGCGGGAGGGAACACCGGGGAGCTGTTTTTT. This chain joins TRBV19 and TRBJ2-2, with 15 bases identical to TRBD2. Germline V gene data show CDR1 as LNHDA and CDR2 as SQIVND (reference sequence). The CDR3 runs to 17 residues. V was pared by 3 bases and J by 1 base, with 0 bases of the junction left unmatched.

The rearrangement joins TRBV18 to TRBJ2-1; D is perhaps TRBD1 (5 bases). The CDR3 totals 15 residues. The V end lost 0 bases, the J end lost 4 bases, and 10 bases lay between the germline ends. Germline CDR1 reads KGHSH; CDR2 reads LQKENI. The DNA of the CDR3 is TGTGCCAGCTCACCACCGGCCAGACAGTACAATGAGCAGTTCTTC. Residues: CASSPPARQYNEQFF.

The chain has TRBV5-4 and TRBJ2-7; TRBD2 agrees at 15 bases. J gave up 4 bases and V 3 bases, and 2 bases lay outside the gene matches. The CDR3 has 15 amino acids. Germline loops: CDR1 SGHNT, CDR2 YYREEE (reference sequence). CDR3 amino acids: CASSWTSGGGYEQYF. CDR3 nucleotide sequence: TGTGCCAGCAGCTGGACTAGCGGGGGGGGTTACGAGCAGTACTTC. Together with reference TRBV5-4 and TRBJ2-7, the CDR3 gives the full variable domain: ETGVTQSPTHLIKTRGQQVTLRCSSQSGHNTVSWYQQALGQGPQFIFQYYREEENGRGNFPPRFSGLQFPNYSSELNVNALELDDSALYLCASSWTSGGGYEQYFGPGTRLTVT.

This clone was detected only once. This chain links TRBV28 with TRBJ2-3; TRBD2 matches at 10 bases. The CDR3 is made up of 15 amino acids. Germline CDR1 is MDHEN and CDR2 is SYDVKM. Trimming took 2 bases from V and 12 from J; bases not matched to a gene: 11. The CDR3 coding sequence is TGTGCCAGCAGTTTAAGCCCAGGACTAGCGGATTTTCAGTATTTT. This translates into CASSLSPGLADFQYF.